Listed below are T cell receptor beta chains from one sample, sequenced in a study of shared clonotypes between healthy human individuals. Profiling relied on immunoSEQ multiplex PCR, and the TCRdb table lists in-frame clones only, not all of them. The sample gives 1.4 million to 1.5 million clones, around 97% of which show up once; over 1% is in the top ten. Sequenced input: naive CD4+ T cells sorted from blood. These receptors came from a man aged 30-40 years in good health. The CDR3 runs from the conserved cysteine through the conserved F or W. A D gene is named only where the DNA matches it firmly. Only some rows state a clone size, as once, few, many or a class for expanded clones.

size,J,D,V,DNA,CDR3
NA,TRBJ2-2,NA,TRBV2,TGTGCCAGCCGTATAGACCCGTTTACCGGGGAGCTGTTTTTT,CASRIDPFTGELFF
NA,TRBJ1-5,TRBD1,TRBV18,TGTGCCAGCTCACTAGGGGGCGGTCAGCCCCAGCATTTT,CASSLGGGQPQHF
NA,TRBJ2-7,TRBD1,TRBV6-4,TGTGCCAGCAGCCTGGACAGGGGGGACGAGCAGTACTTC,CASSLDRGDEQYF
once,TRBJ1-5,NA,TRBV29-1,TGCAGCGTTGTCGAGGGGATAGGGTCGAATCAGCCCCAGCATTTT,CSVVEGIGSNQPQHF
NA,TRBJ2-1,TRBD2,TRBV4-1,TGCGCCAGCAGCCCAGAAGCGGGAGGCCACCTAATGCAGTTCTTC,CASSPEAGGHLMQFF
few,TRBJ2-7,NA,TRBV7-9,TGTGCCAGCAGCTTAGGTCTAAGGGCCCACGAGCAGTACTTC,CASSLGLRAHEQYF
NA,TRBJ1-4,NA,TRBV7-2,TGTGCCAGCAGCCCGACGTTCCGGGTCAGGCATGAAAAACTGTTTTTT,CASSPTFRVRHEKLFF
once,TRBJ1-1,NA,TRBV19,TGTGCCAGTAGTATAAGAAGGTTGGGCATGAACACTGAAGCTTTCTTT,CASSIRRLGMNTEAFF
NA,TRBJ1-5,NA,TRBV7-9,TGTGCCAGCAGCTTAAGCGGAAATCAGCCCCAGCATTTT,CASSLSGNQPQHF
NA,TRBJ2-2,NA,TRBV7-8,TGTGCCAGCAGCTCCAACGCCGTACGGGGGCTGGCCGGGGAGCTGTTTTTT,CASSSNAVRGLAGELFF
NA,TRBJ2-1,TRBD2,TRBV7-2,TGTGCCAGCAGCTTAGGCGGGAGCAGAGATGAGCAGTTCTTC,CASSLGGSRDEQFF
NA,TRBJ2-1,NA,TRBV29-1,TGCAGCGTTGAGCGGACAATCAACAATGAGCAGTTCTTC,CSVERTINNEQFF
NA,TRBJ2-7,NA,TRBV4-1,TGCGCCAGCAGCCAGGTCTTGGACCGCCCCCCCTACGAGCAGTACTTC,CASSQVLDRPPYEQYF
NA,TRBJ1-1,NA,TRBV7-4,TGTGCCAGCAGCTCCGAGATCGTGCGCACTGAAGCTTTCTTT,CASSSEIVRTEAFF
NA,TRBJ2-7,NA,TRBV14,TGTGCCAGCAGCCAAATGGACTACTACGAGCAGTACTTC,CASSQMDYYEQYF
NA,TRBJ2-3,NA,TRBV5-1,TGCGCCAGCGGTACTACAGGGAAGGCTAGCACAGATACGCAGTATTTT,CASGTTGKASTDTQYF
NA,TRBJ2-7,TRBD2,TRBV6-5,TGTGCCAGCAGTTACGAAGGCGGGAGGACCTACGAGCAGTACTTC,CASSYEGGRTYEQYF
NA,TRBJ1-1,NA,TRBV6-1,TGTGCCAGCTCCGCTGTGAGGAACACTGAAGCTTTCTTT,CASSAVRNTEAFF
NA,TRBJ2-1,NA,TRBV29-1,TGCAGCGTTGGGGGAAATCGAGGGAGAAAGAATGAGCAGTTCTTC,CSVGGNRGRKNEQFF
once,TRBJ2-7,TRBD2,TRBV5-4,TGTGCCAGCAGCCTCCCCGCGGGAGAGTCCTACGAGCAGTACTTC,CASSLPAGESYEQYF
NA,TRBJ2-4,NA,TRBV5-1,TGCGCCAGCAGCTTGGGGGCGGAAGTAGAAAACATTCAGTACTTC,CASSLGAEVENIQYF
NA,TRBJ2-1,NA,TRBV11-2,TGTGCCAGCAGCCTTCGGACAGCCGCTTACAATGAGCAGTTCTTC,CASSLRTAAYNEQFF
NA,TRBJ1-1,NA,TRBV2,TGTGCCAGCAGTGGGGGGGAAAGGGAAGCTTTCTTT,CASSGGEREAFF
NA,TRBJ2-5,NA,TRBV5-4,TGTGCCAGCAGCTTGCGGCCTACAGCTAGTCAAGAGACCCAGTACTTC,CASSLRPTASQETQYF
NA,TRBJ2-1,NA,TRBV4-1,TGCGCCAGCAGCCAATCCGGGACCCTGGGTGGCAATGAGCAGTTCTTC,CASSQSGTLGGNEQFF
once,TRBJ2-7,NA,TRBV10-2,TGCGCCAGCAGTGAGTCGAGACCGCGGGGCCCGAGGGGCTACGAGCAGTACTTC,CASSESRPRGPRGYEQYF
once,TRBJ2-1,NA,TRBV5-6,TGTGCCAGCAGCCGGGCTACAGGATATGAGCAGTTCTTC,CASSRATGYEQFF
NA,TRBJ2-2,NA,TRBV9,TGTGCCAGCAGCGTACTCACTGGGGGAGTGGGCACCGGGGAGCTGTTTTTT,CASSVLTGGVGTGELFF
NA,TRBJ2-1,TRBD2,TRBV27,TGTGCCAGCAGTTGGACTAGCGGGGCAAGGAGCTCCTACAATGAGCAGTTCTTC,CASSWTSGARSSYNEQFF
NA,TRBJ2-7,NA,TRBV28,TGTGCCAGCGGGACCCCAGGACCAAACTACGAGCAGTACTTC,CASGTPGPNYEQYF
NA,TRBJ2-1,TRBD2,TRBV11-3,TGTGCCAGCAGCTTAGCCGCTAGCGGGACGGGTTTGAATGAGCAGTTCTTC,CASSLAASGTGLNEQFF
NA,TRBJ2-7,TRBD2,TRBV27,TGTGCCAGCAGTCCGACTAGCGGGAGATCCTACGAGCAGTACTTC,CASSPTSGRSYEQYF
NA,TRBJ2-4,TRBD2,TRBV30,TGTGCCTGGGGACTAGCGGGAGGTCCGGTGCAGAACATTCAGTACTTC,CAWGLAGGPVQNIQYF
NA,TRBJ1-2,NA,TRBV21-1,TGTGCCAGCAGCAAAGGTGAGGACTATGGCTACACCTTC,CASSKGEDYGYTF
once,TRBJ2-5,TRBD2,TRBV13,TGTGCCAGCAGCCCCGATCTACGGGAGGGTGGGGGAGAGACCCAGTACTTC,CASSPDLREGGGETQYF
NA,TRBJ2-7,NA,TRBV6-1,TGTGCCTCGAGGCGGGCCACCTACGAGCAGTACTTC,CASRRATYEQYF
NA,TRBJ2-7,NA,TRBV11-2,TGTGCCAGCAGTCGACCTAAAAGCTCCCCCTACGAGCAGTACTTC,CASSRPKSSPYEQYF
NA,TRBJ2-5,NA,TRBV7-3,TGTGCCAGCAGCTTAAGAGGGAGGGAGACCCAGTACTTC,CASSLRGRETQYF
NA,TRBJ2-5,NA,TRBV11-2,TGTGCCAGCAGCTTACAGGGGTTTTGGGAGACCCAGTACTTC,CASSLQGFWETQYF
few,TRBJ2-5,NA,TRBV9,TGTGCCAGCAGCCCGGGACTCCTCCAAGAGACCCAGTACTTC,CASSPGLLQETQYF
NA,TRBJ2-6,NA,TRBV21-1,TGTGCCAGCAGCAAAGTGGCGGCAGGTCGTCTTTCTGGGGCCAACGTCCTGACTTTC,CASSKVAAGRLSGANVLTF
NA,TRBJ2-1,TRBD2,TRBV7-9,TGTGCCAGCAGCGCCCAAGGGACTAGCAATGAGCAGTTCTTC,CASSAQGTSNEQFF
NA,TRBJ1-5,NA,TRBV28,TGTGCCAGCAGACCTTCTAAGGGGTATCAGCCCCAGCATTTT,CASRPSKGYQPQHF
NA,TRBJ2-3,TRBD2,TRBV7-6,TGTGCCAGCAGCGTCCTAGCGGCAGACAGCGCAGATACGCAGTATTTT,CASSVLAADSADTQYF
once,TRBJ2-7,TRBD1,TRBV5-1,TGCGCCAGCACCTCCCCCGGGACAGGGGGTAGCGGGCAGTACTTC,CASTSPGTGGSGQYF
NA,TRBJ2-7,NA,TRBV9,TGTGCCAGCAGCACCTCCCCAGCCGGGTTCGAGCAGTACTTC,CASSTSPAGFEQYF
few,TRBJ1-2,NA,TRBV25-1,TGTCGGAAGCCCTATGGCTACACCTTC,CRKPYGYTF
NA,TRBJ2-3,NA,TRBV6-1,TGTGCCAATCGGGAACGGGACACAGATACGCAGTATTTT,CANRERDTDTQYF
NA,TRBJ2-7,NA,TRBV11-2,TGTGCCAGCAGCCCTAGTAGGACCATCTACGAGCAGTACTTC,CASSPSRTIYEQYF
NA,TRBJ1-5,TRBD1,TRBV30,TGTGCCTGGAGCGGACAGGAGAATCAGCCCCAGCATTTT,CAWSGQENQPQHF